This TCR beta chain was captured by sequencing in a study of CD4 T cell repertoires in COVID-19. The germline CDR1 and CDR2 sequences are SGHKS and YYEKEE (reference sequence). V dropped 2 bases and J dropped 2; count of bases not matched to a gene: 8. The CDR3 is 16 residues long. Assay: immunoSEQ multiplex PCR; the TCRdb copy retains only in-frame clones and omits some. The table lists 23,000 or so clones, around 87% of them singletons, with over 0.55% in the top ten. No culture step preceded sequencing of the ex vivo isolated memory T cells. Sequencing was performed on central memory CD4+ T cells from blood, taken before the COVID-19 pandemic. This rearrangement joins TRBV5-5 to TRBJ2-3; 7 bases agree with TRBD2. The TCR was taken from a human donor who had COVID-19. This CDR3 is CASSFLPSGSTDTQYF. The DNA of the CDR3 is TGTGCCAGCAGCTTTTTACCTAGCGGCTCCACAGATACGCAGTATTTT.